This TCR beta chain was observed in a study of CD8 T cells in Susac syndrome. With regard to this clonotype: What it binds is not known.

After extraction with the RNeasy kit, 0.5 to 1 ug of the RNA was reverse transcribed using random hexamers. Amplification of TCR beta CDR3 was carried out by immunoSEQ multiplex PCR, which covered 54 Vbeta and 13 Jbeta segments. Via MiXCR, TCRdb re-called the immunoSEQ multiplex PCR reads, giving one row per CDR3 protein. The profile shows 150,000 to 200,000 distinct CDR3 sequences, approximately 93% of them singletons. General observations from the study: The study's TCR sequencing and HLA analysis covered a relatively small number of individuals, and the study acknowledged this.

The CD8+ and CD4+ T cells were isolated magnetically using a negative isolation approach, whereas the TEMRA cells were enriched by FACS. Sequencing was carried out using CD4+ T cells from PBMCs. This receptor was identified in a human donor with multiple sclerosis.

Here the CDR3 reads CSASAKFYEQYF. The CDR3 DNA reads TGCAGTGCTAGTGCTAAGTTCTACGAGCAGTACTTC. This sequence joins TRBV20-1 and TRBJ2-7; no definite D call. CDR1 DFQATT and CDR2 SNEGSKA come from the germline V gene (reference sequence). Between the trimmed V and J ends, which lost 3 bases and 3 bases, there was a span of 9 bases. This CDR3 has 12 amino acids.